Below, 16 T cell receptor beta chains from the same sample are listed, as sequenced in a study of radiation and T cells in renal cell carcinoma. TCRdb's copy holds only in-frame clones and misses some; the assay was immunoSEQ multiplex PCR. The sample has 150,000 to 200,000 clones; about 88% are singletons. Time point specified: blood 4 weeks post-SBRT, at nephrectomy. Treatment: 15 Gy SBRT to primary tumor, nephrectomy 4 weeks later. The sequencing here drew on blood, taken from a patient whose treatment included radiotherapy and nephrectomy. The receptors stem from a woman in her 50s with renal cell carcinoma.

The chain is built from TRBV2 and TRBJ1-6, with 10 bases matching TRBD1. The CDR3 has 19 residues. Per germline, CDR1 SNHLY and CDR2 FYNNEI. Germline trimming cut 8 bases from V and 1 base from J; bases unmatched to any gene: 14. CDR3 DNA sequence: TGTGCCAGCCTCGGGGGGAGGGACAGGGGTCTTTCCTATAATTCACCCCTCCACTTT. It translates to CASLGGRDRGLSYNSPLHF. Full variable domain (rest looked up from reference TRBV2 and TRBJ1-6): EPEVTQTPSHQVTQMGQEVILRCVPISNHLYFYWYRQILGQKVEFLVSFYNNEISEKSEIFDDQFSVERPDGSNFTLKIRSTKLEDSAMYFCASLGGRDRGLSYNSPLHFGNGTRLTVT.

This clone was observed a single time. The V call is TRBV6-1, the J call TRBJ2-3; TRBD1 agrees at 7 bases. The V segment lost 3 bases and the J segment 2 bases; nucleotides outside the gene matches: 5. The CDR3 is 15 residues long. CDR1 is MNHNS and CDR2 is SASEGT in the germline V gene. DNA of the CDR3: TGTGCCAGCAGTGAGATGGGACAGTACACAGATACGCAGTATTTT. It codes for CASSEMGQYTDTQYF.

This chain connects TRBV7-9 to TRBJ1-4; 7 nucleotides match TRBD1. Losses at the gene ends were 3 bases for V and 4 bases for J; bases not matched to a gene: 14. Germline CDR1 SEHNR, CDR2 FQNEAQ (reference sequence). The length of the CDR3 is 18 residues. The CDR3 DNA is TGTGCCAGCAGCTTTATACCCCTTAGGGGACAGAATAATGAAAAACTGTTTTTT. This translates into CASSFIPLRGQNNEKLFF. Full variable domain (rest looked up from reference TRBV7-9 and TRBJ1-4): DTGVSQNPRHKITKRGQNVTFRCDPISEHNRLYWYRQTLGQGPEFLTYFQNEAQLEKSRLLSDRFSAERPKGSFSTLEIQRTEQGDSAMYLCASSFIPLRGQNNEKLFFGSGTQLSVL.

The CDR3 coding sequence is TGTGCCAGCAGGGGGGGGACTCCCAATGGGCCCCAGCATTTT. The encoded protein is CASRGGTPNGPQHF. This chain joins TRBV2 and TRBJ1-5; a possible D gene is TRBD1 (5 bases). Germline V gene data show CDR1 as SNHLY and CDR2 as FYNNEI. V lost 6 bases and J lost 9, with 18 bases in between. The CDR3 contains 14 residues.

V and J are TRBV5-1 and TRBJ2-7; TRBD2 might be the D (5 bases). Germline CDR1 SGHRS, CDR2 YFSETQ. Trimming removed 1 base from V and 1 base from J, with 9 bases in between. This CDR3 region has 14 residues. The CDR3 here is CASSLTRWSYEQYF. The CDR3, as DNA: TGCGCCAGCAGCTTGACTAGGTGGTCCTACGAGCAGTACTTC.

DNA of the CDR3: TGTGCCAGCAGCCAGGTGACAGGGACCCCCGAGCAGTTCTTC. Amino acids: CASSQVTGTPEQFF. V gene TRBV14 combines with J gene TRBJ2-1; 7 positions agree with TRBD1. From germline, CDR1 is SGHDN and CDR2 FVKESK. The CDR3 consists of 14 residues. V was clipped by 3 bases and J by 10 bases; unmatched bases: 9.

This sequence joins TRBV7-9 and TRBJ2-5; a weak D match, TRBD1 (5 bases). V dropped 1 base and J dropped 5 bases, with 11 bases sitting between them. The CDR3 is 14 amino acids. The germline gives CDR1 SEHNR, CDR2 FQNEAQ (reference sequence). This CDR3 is CASSLDLAGETQYF. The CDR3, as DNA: TGTGCCAGCAGCTTAGACTTGGCAGGGGAGACCCAGTACTTC.

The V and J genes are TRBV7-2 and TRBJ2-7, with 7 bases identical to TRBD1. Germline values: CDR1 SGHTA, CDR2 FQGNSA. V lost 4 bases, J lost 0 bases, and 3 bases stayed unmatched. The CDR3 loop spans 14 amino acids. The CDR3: CASSSDRASYEQYF. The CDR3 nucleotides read TGTGCCAGCAGCTCAGACAGGGCCTCCTACGAGCAGTACTTC.

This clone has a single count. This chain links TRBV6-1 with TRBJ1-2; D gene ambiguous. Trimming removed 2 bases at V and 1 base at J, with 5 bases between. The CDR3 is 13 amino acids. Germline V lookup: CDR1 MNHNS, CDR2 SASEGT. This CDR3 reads CASSETVNYGYTF. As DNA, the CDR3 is TGTGCCAGCAGTGAAACAGTTAACTATGGCTACACCTTC.

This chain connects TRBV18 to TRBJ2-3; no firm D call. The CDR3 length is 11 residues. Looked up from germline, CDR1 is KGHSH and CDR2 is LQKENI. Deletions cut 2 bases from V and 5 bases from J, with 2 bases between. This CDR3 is CASSPIDTQYF. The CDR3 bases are TGTGCCAGCTCACCAATAGATACGCAGTATTTT. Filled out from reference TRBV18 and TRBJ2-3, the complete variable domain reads NAGVMQNPRHLVRRRGQEARLRCSPMKGHSHVYWYRQLPEEGLKFMVYLQKENIIDESGMPKERFSAEFPKEGPSILRIQQVVRGDSAAYFCASSPIDTQYFGPGTRLTVL.

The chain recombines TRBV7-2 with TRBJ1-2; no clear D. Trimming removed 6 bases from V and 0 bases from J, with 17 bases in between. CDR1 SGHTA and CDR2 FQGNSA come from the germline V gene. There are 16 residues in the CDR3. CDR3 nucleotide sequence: TGTGCCAGCAGTCCGGTTACGGGATCGGCTAACTATGGCTACACCTTC. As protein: CASSPVTGSANYGYTF. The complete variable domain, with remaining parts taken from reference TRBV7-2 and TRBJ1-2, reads GAGVSQSPSNKVTEKGKDVELRCDPISGHTALYWYRQSLGQGLEFLIYFQGNSAPDKSGLPSDRFSAERTGGSVSTLTIQRTQQEDSAVYLCASSPVTGSANYGYTFGSGTRLTVV.

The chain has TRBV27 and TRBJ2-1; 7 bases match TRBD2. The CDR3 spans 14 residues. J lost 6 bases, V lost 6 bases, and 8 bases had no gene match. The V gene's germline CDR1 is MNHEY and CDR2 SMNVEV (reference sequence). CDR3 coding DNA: TGTGCCAGCAGGAAGTTGGGCGGGGGCAATGAGCAGTTCTTC. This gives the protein CASRKLGGGNEQFF.

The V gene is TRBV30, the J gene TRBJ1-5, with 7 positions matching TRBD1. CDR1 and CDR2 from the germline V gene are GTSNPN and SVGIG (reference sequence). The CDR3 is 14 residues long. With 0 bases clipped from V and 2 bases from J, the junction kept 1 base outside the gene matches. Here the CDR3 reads CAWSVTGGNQPQHF. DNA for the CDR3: TGTGCCTGGAGTGTTACAGGGGGCAATCAGCCCCAGCATTTT. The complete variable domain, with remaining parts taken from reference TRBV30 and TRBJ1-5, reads SQTIHQWPATLVQPVGSPLSLECTVEGTSNPNLYWYRQAAGRGLQLLFYSVGIGQISSEVPQNLSASRPQDRQFILSSKKLLLSDSGFYLCAWSVTGGNQPQHFGDGTRLSIL.

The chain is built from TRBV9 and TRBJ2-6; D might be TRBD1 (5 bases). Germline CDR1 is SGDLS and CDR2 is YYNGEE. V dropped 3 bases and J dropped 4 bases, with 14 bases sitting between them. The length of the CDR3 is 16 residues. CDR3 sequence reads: CASSGQSASGANVLTF. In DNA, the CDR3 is TGTGCCAGCAGCGGACAGTCAGCCTCAGGGGCCAACGTCCTGACTTTC.

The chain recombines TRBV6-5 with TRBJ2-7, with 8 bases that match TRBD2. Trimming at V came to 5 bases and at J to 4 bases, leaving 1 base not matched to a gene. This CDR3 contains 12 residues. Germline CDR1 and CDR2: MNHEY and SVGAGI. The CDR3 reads CASSGLAYEQYF. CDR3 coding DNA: TGTGCCAGCAGTGGACTAGCTTACGAGCAGTACTTC.

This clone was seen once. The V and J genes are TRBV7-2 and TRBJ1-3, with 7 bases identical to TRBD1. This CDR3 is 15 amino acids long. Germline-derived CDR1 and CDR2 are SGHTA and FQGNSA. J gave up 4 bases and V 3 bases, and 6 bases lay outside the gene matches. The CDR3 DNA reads TGTGCCAGCAGCTTTCAAACAGGGGTCGGAAACACCATATATTTT. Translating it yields CASSFQTGVGNTIYF.